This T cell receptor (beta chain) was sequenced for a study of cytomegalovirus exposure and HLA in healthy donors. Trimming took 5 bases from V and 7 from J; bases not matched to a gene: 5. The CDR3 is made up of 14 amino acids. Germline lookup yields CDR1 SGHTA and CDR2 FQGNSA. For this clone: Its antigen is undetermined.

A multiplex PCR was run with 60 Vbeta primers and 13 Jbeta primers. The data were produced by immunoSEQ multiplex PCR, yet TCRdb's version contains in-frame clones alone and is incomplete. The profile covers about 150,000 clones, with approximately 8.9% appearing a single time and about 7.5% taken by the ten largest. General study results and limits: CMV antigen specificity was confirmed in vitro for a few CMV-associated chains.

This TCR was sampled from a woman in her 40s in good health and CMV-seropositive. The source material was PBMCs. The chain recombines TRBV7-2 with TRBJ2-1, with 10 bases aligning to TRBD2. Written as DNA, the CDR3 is TGTGCCAGCAGCCGCCTAGCGGGGGATAATGAGCAGTTCTTC. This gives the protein CASSRLAGDNEQFF.